The 8 T cell receptor beta chains below were found in one sample sequenced in a study of cytomegalovirus exposure and HLA in healthy donors. The PCR made use of 60 Vbeta and 13 Jbeta primers. TCRdb's copy holds only in-frame clones and misses some; the assay was immunoSEQ multiplex PCR. Among tens of thousands of clones, about two thirds were seen once, and the ten largest hold about 6%. The sequenced sample was PBMCs. These receptors came from a boy between 10 and 17 years old in good health and CMV-seropositive.

There are a few counts of this clone. The rearrangement links TRBV27 to TRBJ2-7, with D tentatively TRBD2 (8 bases). Per germline, CDR1 MNHEY and CDR2 SMNVEV (reference sequence). The ends were cut back, 6 bases at V and 6 bases at J, with 18 bases in the middle. CDR3 size: 14 residues. The CDR3 region has the DNA TGTGCCAGCAGCCCCGGGAGGGGGCGCATCGAGCAGTACTTC. Protein product: CASSPGRGRIEQYF.

The chain couples TRBV9 to TRBJ2-1, with a tentative D call TRBD2 (5 bases). This CDR3 comprises 15 residues. The germline CDR1 and CDR2 sequences are SGDLS and YYNGEE. The ends were cut back, 3 bases at V and 6 bases at J, with 16 bases in the middle. CDR3 DNA: TGTGCCAGCAGCGCAACGGACTCCTTAACCAATGAGCAGTTCTTC. This gives the protein CASSATDSLTNEQFF.

This clone has only a few counts. The genes are TRBV9 and TRBJ1-6; TRBD1 agrees at 7 bases. The CDR3 loop spans 15 amino acids. Per germline, CDR1 SGDLS and CDR2 YYNGEE. The ends lost 0 bases at V and 10 bases at J; junction bases unmatched: 7. The CDR3 reads CASSVAQGVGSPLHF. CDR3 DNA: TGTGCCAGCAGCGTAGCCCAGGGGGTTGGGTCACCCCTCCACTTT.

The chain is built from TRBV6-1 and TRBJ1-4; D is uncertain. Germline CDR1 reads MNHNS; CDR2 reads SASEGT. Trimming took 8 bases from V and 6 from J, leaving 7 bases between them. The CDR3 has 11 residues. The CDR3 spells CASGLYEKLFF. CDR3 nucleotides: TGTGCCAGCGGACTTTATGAAAAACTGTTTTTT.

The chain has TRBV18 and TRBJ2-2, with 7 bases aligning to TRBD1. After removal of 3 bases from V and 0 bases from J, the junction contained 4 bases not matched to a gene. The CDR3 spans 16 residues. Germline V gene lookup returns CDR1 KGHSH and CDR2 LQKENI. The CDR3 nucleotides are TGTGCCAGCTCACCCTACAGGGGTTCGAACACCGGGGAGCTGTTTTTT. Translation: CASSPYRGSNTGELFF. Supplemented by reference TRBV18 and TRBJ2-2, the full variable domain reads NAGVMQNPRHLVRRRGQEARLRCSPMKGHSHVYWYRQLPEEGLKFMVYLQKENIIDESGMPKERFSAEFPKEGPSILRIQQVVRGDSAAYFCASSPYRGSNTGELFFGEGSRLTVL.

J is TRBJ2-7 and V is TRBV29-1; perhaps TRBD2 as D (5 bases). The CDR3 is 13 residues long. The germline V gene encodes CDR1 SQVTM and CDR2 ANQGSEA. V gave up 6 bases and J gave up 4 bases, with 16 bases separating them. This CDR3 is CSVRVPEGYEQYF. CDR3 in DNA: TGCAGCGTCCGGGTCCCCGAGGGATACGAGCAGTACTTC.

V and J are TRBV6-6 and TRBJ2-5; D possibly corresponds to TRBD2 (7 bases). V dropped 9 bases and J dropped 5 bases, with 19 bases sitting between them. This CDR3 has 14 amino acids. From germline, CDR1 is MNHNY and CDR2 SVGAGI (reference sequence). The CDR3 region has the DNA TGTGCCAGTTCGAGTGTAGGGGGAGGGGAGACCCAGTACTTC. Translated: CASSSVGGGETQYF.

This clone was seen more than once but under ten times. This chain uses TRBV5-5 with TRBJ2-5; D uncertain. From germline, CDR1 is SGHKS and CDR2 YYEKEE (reference sequence). The CDR3 runs to 13 residues. V lost 2 bases and J lost 2, with 7 bases in between. DNA of the CDR3: TGTGCCAGCAGCTTTATACGGCAAGAGACCCAGTACTTC. Translation: CASSFIRQETQYF.